This passage covers 27 T cell receptor beta chains from one sample sequenced in a study of blood T cell repertoires in COVID-19. Assay used: immunoSEQ multiplex PCR; TCRdb lists only in-frame clones, some missing. The repertoire holds roughly 220,000 clones, with roughly 89% as singletons. The sample comprised PBMCs or T cells enriched from blood (not recorded which). The receptors here all came from a woman aged 40-49 years who had recovered from COVID-19.

CDR3 amino acids: CACGVRQGNQPQHF. DNA for the CDR3: TGTGCATGTGGAGTTCGTCAGGGAAATCAGCCCCAGCATTTT. The chain is built from TRBV28 and TRBJ1-5, with D perhaps TRBD1 (5 bases). Germline assignment: CDR1 MDHEN and CDR2 SYDVKM. CDR3 length equals 14 residues.

The chain recombines TRBV5-1 with TRBJ2-1; 10 bases map to TRBD2. Looked up from germline, CDR1 is SGHRS and CDR2 is YFSETQ. The CDR3 has 17 amino acids. V trimming: 2 bases; J trimming: 7 bases; junction bases outside the gene matches: 12. CDR3: CASSFGAGGPLWNEQFF. The CDR3 bases are TGCGCCAGCAGCTTCGGAGCGGGAGGGCCGTTATGGAATGAGCAGTTCTTC.

V usage is TRBV5-4 and J usage is TRBJ2-1, with 8 nucleotides matching TRBD2. The CDR3 is made up of 15 amino acids. CDR1 and CDR2 (germline): SGHNT, YYREEE (reference sequence). J lost 2 bases, V lost 0 bases, and 1 base had no gene match. CDR3 DNA sequence: TGTGCCAGCAGCTTGGGACTAGCGACCTACAATGAGCAGTTCTTC. It encodes CASSLGLATYNEQFF. Combining the CDR3 with reference TRBV5-4 and TRBJ2-1 gives the whole variable domain ETGVTQSPTHLIKTRGQQVTLRCSSQSGHNTVSWYQQALGQGPQFIFQYYREEENGRGNFPPRFSGLQFPNYSSELNVNALELDDSALYLCASSLGLATYNEQFFGPGTRLTVL.

DNA of the CDR3: TGCGCCAGCAGCCACCCCGACAGGGCCCGCGGGGAGCAGTACTTC. The encoded protein is CASSHPDRARGEQYF. The gene calls are TRBV4-1 and TRBJ2-7; TRBD1 aligns across 7 bases. The CDR3 is made up of 15 amino acids. Trimming took 3 bases from V and 7 from J; bases not matched to a gene: 12. CDR1 is MGHRA, CDR2 YSYEKL, per germline.

CDR3 sequence (DNA): TGTGCCAGCAGCTTGGAGGGGCTGGGGGAAAAACTGTTTTTT. This sequence encodes CASSLEGLGEKLFF. V gene TRBV5-6 combines with J gene TRBJ1-4; D may be TRBD1 (5 bases). Germline V CDR1 and CDR2: SGHDT, YYEEEE. CDR3 size: 14 residues. V was trimmed by 0 bases and J by 8 bases, leaving 11 bases between them.

CDR3 region: CASSLPGSGNEQFF. Here the CDR3 DNA reads TGTGCCAGCAGCTTACCCGGATCGGGTAATGAGCAGTTCTTC. The chain recombines TRBV11-3 with TRBJ2-1; D gene unclear. This CDR3 comprises 14 residues. V lost 2 bases and J lost 7, with 12 bases in between. Germline lookup yields CDR1 SGHNT and CDR2 YENEEA.

The V call is TRBV30, the J call TRBJ1-5; 9 nucleotides line up with TRBD1. The CDR3 totals 14 residues. With V trimmed by 3 bases and J by 0 bases, 0 bases remained unmatched. Germline V gene data show CDR1 as GTSNPN and CDR2 as SVGIG (reference sequence). In DNA form, the CDR3 reads TGTGCCTGGAGGGACAGGGGTAGCAATCAGCCCCAGCATTTT. Protein sequence: CAWRDRGSNQPQHF.

A single count supports this clone. The V gene is TRBV24-1, the J gene TRBJ2-1, with D perhaps matching TRBD2 (5 bases). Germline V lookup: CDR1 KGHDR, CDR2 SFDVKD. This CDR3 contains 16 residues. Trimming took 2 bases from V and 3 from J, leaving 13 bases between them. CDR3 nucleotides: TGTGCCACCAGTGATTCTGCTAGCTTGAACTACAATGAGCAGTTCTTC. Protein product: CATSDSASLNYNEQFF.

The CDR3 region has the DNA TGTGCCACCAGCTCACAGAGCTCTGGAAACACCATATATTTT. Amino acid sequence: CATSSQSSGNTIYF. The chain employs TRBV15 and TRBJ1-3; D gene unclear. Per germline, CDR1 LNHNV and CDR2 YYDKDF (reference sequence). The CDR3 runs to 14 residues. The V and J ends lost 5 bases and 0 bases respectively, with 8 bases between them.

A single count supports this clone. The rearrangement links TRBV29-1 to TRBJ2-1; 7 nucleotides agree with TRBD2. There are 13 residues in the CDR3. V was clipped by 3 bases and J by 9 bases; unmatched bases: 8. The V gene's germline CDR1 is SQVTM and CDR2 ANQGSEA. In DNA, the CDR3 is TGCAGCGTTGATTCCCTAGCGGAGATTGAGCAGTTCTTC. It codes for CSVDSLAEIEQFF.

The chain uses TRBV7-2 and TRBJ2-1, with TRBD2 identical over 10 bases. V lost 8 bases, J lost 3 bases, and 7 bases stayed unmatched. CDR3 length equals 15 residues. Germline lookup yields CDR1 SGHTA and CDR2 FQGNSA. CDR3 DNA: TGTGCCAGCGGACTCACTAGCGGGGACTACAATGAGCAGTTCTTC. It translates to CASGLTSGDYNEQFF.

The count of this clone is one. This chain uses TRBV5-1 with TRBJ1-1, with no clear D. The CDR3 runs to 14 residues. With 0 bases removed from V and 4 bases from J, the gap between germline ends came to 10 bases. CDR1 and CDR2 from the germline V gene are SGHRS and YFSETQ. The CDR3 bases are TGCGCCAGCAGCTTGGCCCCTGGGCCCACTGAAGCTTTCTTT. This encodes CASSLAPGPTEAFF.

V is TRBV11-3 and J is TRBJ2-3; D is possibly TRBD2 (6 bases). The germline V and J ends were trimmed by 5 bases and 3 bases, with 24 bases remaining between them. The CDR3 is 18 amino acids. Germline loops: CDR1 SGHNT, CDR2 YENEEA. The CDR3 here is CASSPGFRLAGRTDTQYF. The DNA of the CDR3 is TGTGCCAGCAGCCCCGGTTTTAGGCTGGCGGGGAGAACAGATACGCAGTATTTT.

The V and J genes are TRBV5-1 and TRBJ1-2, with D possibly matching TRBD1 (5 bases). Trimming shortened V by 0 bases and J by 4 bases, and 7 bases separated the two germline ends. Per the germline V gene, CDR1 is SGHRS and CDR2 is YFSETQ. This CDR3 is built from 13 residues. The CDR3 nucleotides are TGCGCCAGCAGCTTGGTCCAGGGCTATGGCTACACCTTC. Its translation: CASSLVQGYGYTF.

The CDR3 DNA reads TGTGCCACCAGCAGAGATAAAGGCAGAACCCAGGGATCTGGAAACACCATATATTTT. It translates to CATSRDKGRTQGSGNTIYF. The chain uses TRBV15 and TRBJ1-3, with a weak D call TRBD1 (5 bases). CDR1 is LNHNV and CDR2 is YYDKDF in the germline V gene (reference sequence). This CDR3 region has 19 residues. V dropped 0 bases and J dropped 1 base, with 19 bases sitting between them.

This sequence joins TRBV11-2 and TRBJ1-3; 9 nucleotides line up with TRBD1. Germline trimming cut 6 bases from V and 2 bases from J; bases unmatched to any gene: 11. The length of the CDR3 is 17 residues. Germline CDR1 is SGHAT and CDR2 is FQNNGV. CDR3 amino acids: CASRTLSGTGPGNTIYF. The CDR3 DNA reads TGTGCCAGCAGAACACTTTCCGGGACAGGGCCTGGAAACACCATATATTTT.

The rearrangement links TRBV11-3 to TRBJ1-1; maybe TRBD1 (5 bases). The ends were cut back, 1 base at V and 12 bases at J, with 12 bases in the middle. Germline CDR1 and CDR2: SGHNT and YENEEA. This CDR3 contains 12 residues. Here the CDR3 reads CASSLVSGLTFF. DNA for the CDR3: TGTGCCAGCAGCTTAGTCTCAGGGTTAACTTTCTTT.

This clone was recorded once. The genes are TRBV27 and TRBJ2-7; perhaps TRBD2 as D (6 bases). The CDR3 is made up of 12 amino acids. The ends were cut back, 4 bases at V and 3 bases at J, with 7 bases in the middle. The V gene's germline CDR1 is MNHEY and CDR2 SMNVEV (reference sequence). CDR3: CASSSGGYEQYV. CDR3 DNA sequence: TGTGCCAGCAGTTCCGGGGGCTACGAGCAGTACGTC.

The chain joins TRBV9 to TRBJ1-2, with D possibly matching TRBD1 (5 bases). The CDR3 runs 15 residues. Germline lookup yields CDR1 SGDLS and CDR2 YYNGEE. The V and J ends lost 0 bases and 3 bases respectively, with 12 bases between them. The CDR3 protein is CASSVEPGVDYGYTF. The CDR3 coding sequence is TGTGCCAGCAGCGTAGAACCGGGGGTGGACTATGGCTACACCTTC.

V usage is TRBV6-6 and J usage is TRBJ1-5; D is unclear. CDR1 MNHNY and CDR2 SVGAGI come from the germline V gene (reference sequence). V was pared by 6 bases and J by 5 bases, with 14 bases between. The CDR3 spans 14 residues. In DNA form, the CDR3 reads TGTGCCAGCAGCCTCGCTCAGGCATATCAGCCCCAGCATTTT. It codes for CASSLAQAYQPQHF.

The chain recombines TRBV9 with TRBJ2-3, with 8 bases lining up with TRBD2. The V segment lost 2 bases and the J segment 4 bases; nucleotides outside the gene matches: 6. The CDR3 extends over 15 amino acids. Germline CDR1 reads SGDLS; CDR2 reads YYNGEE. The CDR3 DNA reads TGTGCCAGCAGCGTTCTTAGCGGGACGGCAGATACGCAGTATTTT. Translating it yields CASSVLSGTADTQYF.

This clone was recorded a few times. This rearrangement joins TRBV9 to TRBJ1-1; D possibly corresponds to TRBD1 (5 bases). V lost 1 base to trimming and J lost 4 bases, with 11 bases between them. The CDR3 runs 14 residues. Germline CDR1 reads SGDLS; CDR2 reads YYNGEE. The CDR3 loop reads CASSVLVTGTEAFF. CDR3 coding DNA: TGTGCCAGCAGCGTACTGGTAACAGGCACTGAAGCTTTCTTT.

The rearrangement links TRBV6-5 to TRBJ1-1; no definite D call. The CDR3 spans 12 residues. Between the trimmed V and J ends, which lost 7 bases and 5 bases, there was a span of 11 bases. Looked up from germline, CDR1 is MNHEY and CDR2 is SVGAGI. In DNA form, the CDR3 reads TGTGCCAGCAAGAAGAGAGAAACTGAAGCTTTCTTT. This codes for CASKKRETEAFF.

The chain employs TRBV10-1 and TRBJ2-1, with TRBD2 identical over 8 bases. CDR3 length equals 15 residues. V was pared by 2 bases and J by 8 bases, with 8 bases of the junction left unmatched. The germline V gene encodes CDR1 WNHNN and CDR2 SYGVQD (reference sequence). The CDR3 coding sequence is TGCGCCAGCAGTGAGACAGCGGGAGTGGGGTATGAGCAGTTCTTC. Encoded protein: CASSETAGVGYEQFF.

This chain joins TRBV9 and TRBJ1-4, with TRBD1 identical over 8 bases. V shed 3 bases and J 7 bases; nucleotides not matched to a gene: 11. CDR1 SGDLS and CDR2 YYNGEE come from the germline V gene. The CDR3 has 16 residues. CDR3 protein: CASSGQITTGGEKLFF. CDR3 coding DNA: TGTGCCAGCAGCGGACAAATCACAACAGGGGGTGAAAAACTGTTTTTT.

This clone was detected once. This chain connects TRBV5-4 to TRBJ1-4, with a tentative D call TRBD1 (5 bases). The CDR3 consists of 14 residues. V lost 4 bases and J 4 bases, leaving 11 bases between the germline ends. Germline V gene lookup returns CDR1 SGHNT and CDR2 YYREEE (reference sequence). The CDR3, as DNA: TGTGCCAGCAGCCGGGGGACCTTTAATGAAAAACTGTTTTTT. Protein: CASSRGTFNEKLFF.

The genes are TRBV28 and TRBJ1-4; no firm D call. Per the germline V gene, CDR1 is MDHEN and CDR2 is SYDVKM. The CDR3 is made up of 15 amino acids. V was trimmed by 5 bases and J by 2 bases, leaving 12 bases between them. The CDR3 region is CASSPGGRTNEKLFF. CDR3 nucleotide sequence: TGTGCCAGCAGTCCCGGCGGGCGGACTAATGAAAAACTGTTTTTT.